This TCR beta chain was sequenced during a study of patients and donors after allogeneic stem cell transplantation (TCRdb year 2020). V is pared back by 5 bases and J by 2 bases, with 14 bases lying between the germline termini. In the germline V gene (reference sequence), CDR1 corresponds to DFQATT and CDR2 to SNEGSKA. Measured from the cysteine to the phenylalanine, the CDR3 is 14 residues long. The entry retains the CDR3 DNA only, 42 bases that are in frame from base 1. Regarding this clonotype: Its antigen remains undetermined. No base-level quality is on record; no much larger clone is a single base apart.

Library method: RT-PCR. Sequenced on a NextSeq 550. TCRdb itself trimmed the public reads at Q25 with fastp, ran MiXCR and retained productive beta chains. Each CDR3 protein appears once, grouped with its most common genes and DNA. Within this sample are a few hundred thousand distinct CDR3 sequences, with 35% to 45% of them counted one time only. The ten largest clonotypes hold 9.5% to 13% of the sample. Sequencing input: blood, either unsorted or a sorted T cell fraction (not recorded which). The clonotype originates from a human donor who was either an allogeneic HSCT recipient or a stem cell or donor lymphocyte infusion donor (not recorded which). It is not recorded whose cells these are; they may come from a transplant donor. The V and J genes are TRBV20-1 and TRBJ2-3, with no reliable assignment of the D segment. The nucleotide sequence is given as TGCAGTGCTCCGGACCGTCGCCTCACAGATACGCAGTATTTT. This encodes CSAPDRRLTDTQYF.